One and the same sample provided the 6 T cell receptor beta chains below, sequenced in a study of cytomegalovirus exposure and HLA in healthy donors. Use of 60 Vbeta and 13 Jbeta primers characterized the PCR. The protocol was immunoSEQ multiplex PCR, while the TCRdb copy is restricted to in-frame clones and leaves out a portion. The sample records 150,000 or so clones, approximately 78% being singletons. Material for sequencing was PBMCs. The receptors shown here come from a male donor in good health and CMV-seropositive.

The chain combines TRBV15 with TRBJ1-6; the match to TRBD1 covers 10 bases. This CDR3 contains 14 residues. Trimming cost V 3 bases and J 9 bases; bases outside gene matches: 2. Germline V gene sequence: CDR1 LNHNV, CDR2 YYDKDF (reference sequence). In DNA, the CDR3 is TGTGCCACCAGCAGGGACAGGGGGGTTTCACCCCTCCACTTT. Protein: CATSRDRGVSPLHF. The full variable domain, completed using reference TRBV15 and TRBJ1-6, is DAMVIQNPRYQVTQFGKPVTLSCSQTLNHNVMYWYQQKSSQAPKLLFHYYDKDFNNEADTPDNFQSRRPNTSFCFLDIRSPGLGDTAMYLCATSRDRGVSPLHFGNGTRLTVT.

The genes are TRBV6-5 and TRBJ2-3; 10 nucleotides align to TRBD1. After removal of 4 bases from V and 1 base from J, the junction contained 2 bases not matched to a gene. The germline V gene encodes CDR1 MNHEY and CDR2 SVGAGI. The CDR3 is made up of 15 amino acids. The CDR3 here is CASSLGTGGTDTQYF. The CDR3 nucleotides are TGTGCCAGCAGTTTGGGGACAGGGGGCACAGATACGCAGTATTTT.

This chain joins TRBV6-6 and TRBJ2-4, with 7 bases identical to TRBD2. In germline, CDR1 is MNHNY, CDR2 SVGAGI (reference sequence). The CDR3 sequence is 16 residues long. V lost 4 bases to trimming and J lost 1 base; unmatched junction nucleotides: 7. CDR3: CASSSAGATAKNIQYF. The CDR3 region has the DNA TGTGCCAGCAGTTCGGCGGGAGCGACGGCCAAAAACATTCAGTACTTC.

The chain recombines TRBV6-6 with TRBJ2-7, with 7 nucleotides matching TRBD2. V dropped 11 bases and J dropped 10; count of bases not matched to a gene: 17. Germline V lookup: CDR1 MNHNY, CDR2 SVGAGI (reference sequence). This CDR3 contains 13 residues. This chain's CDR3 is CAGSSSERGTQYF. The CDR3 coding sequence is TGTGCCGGGAGTAGTTCGGAGCGGGGAACCCAGTACTTC.

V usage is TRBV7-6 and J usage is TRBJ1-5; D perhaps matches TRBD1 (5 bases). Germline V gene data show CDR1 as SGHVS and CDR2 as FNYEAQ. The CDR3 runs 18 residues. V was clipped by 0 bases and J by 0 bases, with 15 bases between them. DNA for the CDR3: TGTGCCAGCAGCTTAGCCCCCCCCGGGGGTAATAGCAATCAGCCCCAGCATTTT. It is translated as CASSLAPPGGNSNQPQHF.

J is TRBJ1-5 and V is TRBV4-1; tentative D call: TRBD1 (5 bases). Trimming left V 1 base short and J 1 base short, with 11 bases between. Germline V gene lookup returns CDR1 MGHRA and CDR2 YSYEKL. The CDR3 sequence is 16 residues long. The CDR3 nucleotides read TGCGCCAGCAGCCAAGGGGAGGGACCGAGCAATCAGCCCCAGCATTTT. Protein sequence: CASSQGEGPSNQPQHF.